The source of this TCR beta chain is a study of shared clonotypes between healthy human individuals. The study's findings and limits: Tissues were not sampled, only blood, and their repertoires likely differ.

Each subset's genomic DNA was shared equally among a number of immunoSEQ plates. Clones were read by immunoSEQ multiplex PCR, and TCRdb kept only the in-frame ones, dropping some. The repertoire consists of under 750,000 clones, with 55% to 80% occurring once and the leading ten covering less than 2%. In regard to this clone: No antigen is known for it.

CDR1 is SGHRS, CDR2 YFSETQ, per germline. The CDR3 spans 15 residues. The ends were cut back, 1 base at V and 8 bases at J, with 15 bases in the middle. Material for sequencing was memory CD4+ T cells sorted from blood. Stated subset: CD45RA-negative fraction. V gene TRBV5-1 combines with J gene TRBJ1-4; D might be TRBD1 (5 bases). The clonotype was recovered from a woman in her 30s in good health. CDR3 in DNA: TGCGCCAGCAGCTTGATAGGGCAGGGAGGAGAAAAACTGTTTTTT. Translation gives CASSLIGQGGEKLFF.